What follows is one T cell receptor beta chain and its context. Its antigen remains unidentified. Germline loops: CDR1 MNHNS, CDR2 SASEGT. This CDR3 has 15 amino acids. V lost 7 bases and J lost 12; bases outside the gene matches: 15. The sample is drawn from a study of blood T cells in healthy people across ages. For the second PCR, which ran for about 7 to 11 cycles, a sample-barcoded 5' primer and a J-beta primer mix were used. MiXCR was run by TCRdb on the 5' RACE reads, yielding one entry per CDR3 protein. The data contain roughly 1,500,000 distinct CDR3 sequences, roughly 32% of them singletons. Study-level points and caveats: Compared with aged donors, long-lived donors showed fewer expanded clones, suggesting selection. A strong correlation was found between TCR beta diversity and the percentage of naive T cells.

This sequence joins TRBV6-1 and TRBJ1-4; 9 positions match TRBD1. The specimen was blood. The clonotype was recovered from a woman in her thirties in good health. CDR3 coding DNA: TGTGCCAGCAATTCTGAACTGGGGACAGGGATGGAACTGTTTTTT. This translates into CASNSELGTGMELFF.